This T cell receptor beta chain was sequenced for a study of identical twins. Findings of the study overall: Models underpredicted monozygotic twin sharing of out-of-frame TCR alpha. The more abundant beta clonotypes in cord blood had fewer insertions, and memory repertoires did not show this. Twins' excess sharing was less marked for out-of-frame beta sequences. One should note that invariant MAIT and iNKT cells could partly confound zero-insertion analyses.

Comments on this clonotype: Its antigen is not identified. Sequence at one end of the junction differs from germline and may be a read error.

Germline CDR1 reads MDHEN; CDR2 reads SYDVKM. The CDR3 totals 11 residues. TCRdb re-analysed the 5' RACE reads in MiXCR, keeping a single row per CDR3 protein. The table lists 1.5 million to 2 million distinct CDR3 sequences, around 29% of them singletons. The sequenced sample consisted of cord blood. The chain links TRBV28 to TRBJ2-1; perhaps D is TRBD1 or TRBD2 (5 bases each). The J call may be wrong; the DNA end is better matched by TRBJ2-7. The receptor's source is a newborn girl in good health. This CDR3 reads CGTQEYNEQYF. The CDR3 bases are TGCGGGACGCAGGAGTACAATGAGCAGTACTTC.